This T cell receptor beta chain was identified in a study of high-grade serous ovarian cancer treatment subgroups. Study results and limitations: Tumors within one patient showed repertoire similarity of roughly 0.095 to 0.8. TCR relatedness rose with neoantigen level and trended with mutation load.

The V gene lost 3 bases and the J gene lost 8 bases, with 8 bases spanning the gap. The CDR3 loop spans 13 amino acids. Germline CDR1 and CDR2: MNHEY and SMNVEV (reference sequence). Clones were read by immunoSEQ multiplex PCR, and TCRdb kept only the in-frame ones, dropping some. This table has more than 7,500 clones, about 66% appearing once. Tumor tissue was taken before any definitive surgery or chemotherapy was given. Notes on this clone: Its antigen is undetermined.

The chain has TRBV27 and TRBJ1-6, with no clear D. The sequenced material came from tumor tissue. The sequence was obtained from a human donor with high-grade serous ovarian cancer. CDR3 protein: CASSFYAHSPLHF. The CDR3 DNA reads TGTGCCAGCAGTTTTTATGCCCATTCACCCCTCCACTTT.